The present T cell receptor (beta chain) was sequenced within a study of identical twins. cDNA carried unique molecular identifiers, and a universal primer site was added by template switching. One entry per CDR3 protein results from TCRdb running MiXCR on the 5' RACE reads. The sample includes a few hundred thousand distinct CDR3 sequences, roughly 13% of them seen just once. Comments on this clonotype: Its target is unknown.

The CDR3 covers 14 residues. CDR1 DFQATT and CDR2 SNEGSKA come from the germline V gene (reference sequence). J gave up 7 bases and V 6 bases, and 7 bases lay outside the gene matches. Study-wide findings and caveats: Fewer insertions characterized abundant cord blood beta clonotypes, whereas memory repertoires showed none.

This sample was also put to use in a study of yellow fever vaccine responses in identical twins. Per that paper: Twins showed a vaccine T cell response that reportedly seemed partly convergent, partly personalized.

This receptor was identified in a woman between 18 and 29 years old in good health. The source material was memory (CD45RO+) T cells sorted from blood. This chain uses TRBV20-1 with TRBJ2-1, with 12 nucleotides matching TRBD2. This CDR3 reads CSALGLAGINEQFF. CDR3 in DNA: TGCAGTGCCCTTGGACTAGCGGGAATTAATGAGCAGTTCTTC.